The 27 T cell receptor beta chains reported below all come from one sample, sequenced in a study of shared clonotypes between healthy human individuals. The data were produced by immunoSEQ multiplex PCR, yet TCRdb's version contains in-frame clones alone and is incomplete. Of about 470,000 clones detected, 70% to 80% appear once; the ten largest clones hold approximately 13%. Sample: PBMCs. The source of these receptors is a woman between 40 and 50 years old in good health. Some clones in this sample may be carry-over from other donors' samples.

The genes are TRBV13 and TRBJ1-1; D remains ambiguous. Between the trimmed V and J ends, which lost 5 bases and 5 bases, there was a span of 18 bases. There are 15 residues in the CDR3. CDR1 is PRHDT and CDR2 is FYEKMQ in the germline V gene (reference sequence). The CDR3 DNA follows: TGTGCCAGCAGCCCGTGGGGTCCGGCGGGGACTGAAGCTTTCTTT. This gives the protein CASSPWGPAGTEAFF. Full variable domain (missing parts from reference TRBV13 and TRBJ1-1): AAGVIQSPRHLIKEKRETATLKCYPIPRHDTVYWYQQGPGQDPQFLISFYEKMQSDKGSIPDRFSAQQFSDYHSELNMSSLELGDSALYFCASSPWGPAGTEAFFGQGTRLTVV.

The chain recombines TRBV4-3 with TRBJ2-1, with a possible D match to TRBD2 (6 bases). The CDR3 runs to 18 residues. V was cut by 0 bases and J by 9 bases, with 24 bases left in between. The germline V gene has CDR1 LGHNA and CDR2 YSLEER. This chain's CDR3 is CASSQDNRDSSRDSEQFF. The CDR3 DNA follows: TGCGCCAGCAGCCAAGACAATAGGGACTCCTCCCGAGACAGTGAGCAGTTCTTC.

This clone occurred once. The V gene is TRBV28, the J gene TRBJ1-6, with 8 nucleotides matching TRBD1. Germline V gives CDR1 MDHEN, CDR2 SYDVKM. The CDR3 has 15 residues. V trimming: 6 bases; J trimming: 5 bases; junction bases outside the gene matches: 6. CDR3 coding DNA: TGTGCCAGCAGCCCTTCGGACAGGGATAATTCACCCCTCCACTTT. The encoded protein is CASSPSDRDNSPLHF.

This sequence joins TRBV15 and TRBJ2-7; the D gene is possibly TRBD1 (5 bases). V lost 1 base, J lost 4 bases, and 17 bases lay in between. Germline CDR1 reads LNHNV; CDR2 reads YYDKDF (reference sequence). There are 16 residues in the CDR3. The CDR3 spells CATSRVPGFLPYEQYF. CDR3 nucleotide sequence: TGTGCCACCAGCAGAGTACCAGGGTTTCTCCCTTACGAGCAGTACTTC.

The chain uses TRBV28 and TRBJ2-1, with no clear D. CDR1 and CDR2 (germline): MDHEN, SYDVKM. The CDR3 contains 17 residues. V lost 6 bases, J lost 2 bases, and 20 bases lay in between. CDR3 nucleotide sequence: TGTGCCAGCAGAACCCAAGTGATAAGGTCCCCCTACAATGAGCAGTTCTTC. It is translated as CASRTQVIRSPYNEQFF.

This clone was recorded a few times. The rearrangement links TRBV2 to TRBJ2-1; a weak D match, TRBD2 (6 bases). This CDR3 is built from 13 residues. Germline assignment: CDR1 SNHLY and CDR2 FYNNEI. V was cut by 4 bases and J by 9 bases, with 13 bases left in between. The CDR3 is CASSALKAGEQFF. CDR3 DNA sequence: TGTGCCAGCAGTGCCCTGAAAGCGGGTGAGCAGTTCTTC. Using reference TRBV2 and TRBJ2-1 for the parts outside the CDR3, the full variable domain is EPEVTQTPSHQVTQMGQEVILRCVPISNHLYFYWYRQILGQKVEFLVSFYNNEISEKSEIFDDQFSVERPDGSNFTLKIRSTKLEDSAMYFCASSALKAGEQFFGPGTRLTVL.

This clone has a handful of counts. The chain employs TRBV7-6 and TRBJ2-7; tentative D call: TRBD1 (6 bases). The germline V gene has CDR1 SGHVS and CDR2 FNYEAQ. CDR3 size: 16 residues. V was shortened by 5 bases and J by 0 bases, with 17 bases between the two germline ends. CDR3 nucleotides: TGTGCCAGCAGCGAGTCAGGGACAAGAAGCTCCTACGAGCAGTACTTC. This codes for CASSESGTRSSYEQYF.

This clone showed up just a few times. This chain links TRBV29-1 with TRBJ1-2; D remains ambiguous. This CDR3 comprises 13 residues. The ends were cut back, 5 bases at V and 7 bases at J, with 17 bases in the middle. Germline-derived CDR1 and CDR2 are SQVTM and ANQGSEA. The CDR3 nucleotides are TGCAGCGTTCTTTCCACCGTTTCTCGTGGCTACACCTTC. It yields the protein CSVLSTVSRGYTF.

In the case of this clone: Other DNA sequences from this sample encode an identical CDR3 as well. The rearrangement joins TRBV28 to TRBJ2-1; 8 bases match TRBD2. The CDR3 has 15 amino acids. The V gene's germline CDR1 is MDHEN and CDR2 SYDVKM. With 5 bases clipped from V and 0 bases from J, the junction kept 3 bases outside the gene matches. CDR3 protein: CASSPTSGSYNEQFF. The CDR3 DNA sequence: TGTGCCAGCAGTCCAACTAGCGGCTCCTACAATGAGCAGTTCTTC.

CDR3 DNA sequence: TGTGCCAGCAGCCCAGGACTAGCGGGAGAGTTTAGTGAGACCCAGTACTTC. Amino acid sequence: CASSPGLAGEFSETQYF. This rearrangement joins TRBV11-3 to TRBJ2-5; 13 bases line up with TRBD2. CDR1 is SGHNT, CDR2 YENEEA, per germline. Trimming at V came to 5 bases and at J to 5 bases, leaving 11 bases not matched to a gene. The CDR3 runs 17 residues.

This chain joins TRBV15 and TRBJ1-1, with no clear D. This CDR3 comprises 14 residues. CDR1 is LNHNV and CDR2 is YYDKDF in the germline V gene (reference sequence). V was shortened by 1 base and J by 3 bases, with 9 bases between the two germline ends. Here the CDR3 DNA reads TGTGCCACCAGCAGAGGAGAAGCGTACACTGAAGCTTTCTTT. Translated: CATSRGEAYTEAFF.

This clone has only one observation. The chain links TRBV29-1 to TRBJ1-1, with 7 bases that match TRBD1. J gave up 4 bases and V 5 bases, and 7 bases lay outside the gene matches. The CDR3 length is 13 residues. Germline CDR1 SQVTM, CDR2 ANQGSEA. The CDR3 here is CSVTRQGGTEAFF. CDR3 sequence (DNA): TGCAGCGTTACAAGACAGGGAGGCACTGAAGCTTTCTTT.

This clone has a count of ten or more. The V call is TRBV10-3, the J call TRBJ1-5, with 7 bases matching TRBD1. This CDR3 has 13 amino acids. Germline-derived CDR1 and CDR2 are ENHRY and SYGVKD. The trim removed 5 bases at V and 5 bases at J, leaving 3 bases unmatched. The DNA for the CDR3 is TGTGCCATCAGTACAGGGGCTGATCAGCCCCAGCATTTT. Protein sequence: CAISTGADQPQHF.

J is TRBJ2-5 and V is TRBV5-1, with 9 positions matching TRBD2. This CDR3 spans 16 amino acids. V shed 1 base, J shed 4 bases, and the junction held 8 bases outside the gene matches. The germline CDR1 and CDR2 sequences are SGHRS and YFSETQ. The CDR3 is CASSLLGGLAGETQYF. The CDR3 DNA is TGCGCCAGCAGCTTGTTAGGGGGACTAGCCGGAGAGACCCAGTACTTC. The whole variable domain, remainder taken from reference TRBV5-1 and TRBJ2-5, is KAGVTQTPRYLIKTRGQQVTLSCSPISGHRSVSWYQQTPGQGLQFLFEYFSETQRNKGNFPGRFSGRQFSNSRSEMNVSTLELGDSALYLCASSLLGGLAGETQYFGPGTRLLVL.

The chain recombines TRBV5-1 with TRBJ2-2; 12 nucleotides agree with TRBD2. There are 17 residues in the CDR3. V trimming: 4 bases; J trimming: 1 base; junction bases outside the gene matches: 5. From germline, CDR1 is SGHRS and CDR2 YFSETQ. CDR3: CASSPGLAGGNTGELFF. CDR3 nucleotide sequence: TGCGCCAGCAGCCCGGGACTAGCGGGCGGGAACACCGGGGAGCTGTTTTTT.

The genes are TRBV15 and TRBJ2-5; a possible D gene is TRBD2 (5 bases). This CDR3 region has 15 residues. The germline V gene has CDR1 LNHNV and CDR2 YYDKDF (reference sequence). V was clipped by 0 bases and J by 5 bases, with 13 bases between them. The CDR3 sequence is CATSRDRGSWETQYF. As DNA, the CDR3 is TGTGCCACCAGCAGAGATCGGGGATCTTGGGAGACCCAGTACTTC.

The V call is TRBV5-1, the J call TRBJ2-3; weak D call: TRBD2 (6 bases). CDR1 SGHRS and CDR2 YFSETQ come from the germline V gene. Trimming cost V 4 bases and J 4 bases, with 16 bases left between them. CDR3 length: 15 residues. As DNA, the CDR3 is TGCGCCAGCAGCGCCCGGGGGACGGAGGCAGATACGCAGTATTTT. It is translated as CASSARGTEADTQYF.

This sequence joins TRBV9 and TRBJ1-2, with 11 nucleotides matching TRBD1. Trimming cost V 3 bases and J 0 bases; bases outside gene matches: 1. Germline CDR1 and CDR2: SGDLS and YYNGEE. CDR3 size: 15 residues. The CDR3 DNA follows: TGTGCCAGCAGCGAGGGACAGGGGGCTAACTATGGCTACACCTTC. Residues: CASSEGQGANYGYTF.

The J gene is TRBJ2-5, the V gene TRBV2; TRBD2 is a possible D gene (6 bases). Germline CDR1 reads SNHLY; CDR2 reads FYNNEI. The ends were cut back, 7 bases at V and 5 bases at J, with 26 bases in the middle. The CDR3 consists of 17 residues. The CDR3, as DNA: TGTGCCAGCAACCACCTCGCCGGGACTTTCCATCGGGAGACCCAGTACTTC. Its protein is CASNHLAGTFHRETQYF. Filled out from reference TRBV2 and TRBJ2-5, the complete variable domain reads EPEVTQTPSHQVTQMGQEVILRCVPISNHLYFYWYRQILGQKVEFLVSFYNNEISEKSEIFDDQFSVERPDGSNFTLKIRSTKLEDSAMYFCASNHLAGTFHRETQYFGPGTRLLVL.

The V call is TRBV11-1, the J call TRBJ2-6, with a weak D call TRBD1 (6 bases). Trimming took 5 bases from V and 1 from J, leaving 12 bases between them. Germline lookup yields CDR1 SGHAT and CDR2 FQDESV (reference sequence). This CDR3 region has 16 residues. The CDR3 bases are TGTGCCAGCAGCCCCCGGACAGTTTCTGGGGCCAACGTCCTGACTTTC. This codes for CASSPRTVSGANVLTF.

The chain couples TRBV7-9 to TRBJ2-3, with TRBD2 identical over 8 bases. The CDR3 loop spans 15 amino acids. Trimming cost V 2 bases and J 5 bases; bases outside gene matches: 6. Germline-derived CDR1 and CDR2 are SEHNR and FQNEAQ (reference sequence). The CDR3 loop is CASSLYGRDGDTQYF. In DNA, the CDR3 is TGTGCCAGCAGCTTATACGGGAGGGATGGAGATACGCAGTATTTT. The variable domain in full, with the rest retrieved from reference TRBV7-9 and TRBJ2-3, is DTGVSQNPRHKITKRGQNVTFRCDPISEHNRLYWYRQTLGQGPEFLTYFQNEAQLEKSRLLSDRFSAERPKGSFSTLEIQRTEQGDSAMYLCASSLYGRDGDTQYFGPGTRLTVL.

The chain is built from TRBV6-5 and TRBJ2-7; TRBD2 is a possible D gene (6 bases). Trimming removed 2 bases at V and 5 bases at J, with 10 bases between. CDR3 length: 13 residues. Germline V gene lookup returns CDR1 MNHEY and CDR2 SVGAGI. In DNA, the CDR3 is TGTGCCAGCAGTTACATTGCGGGACACGAGCAGTACTTC. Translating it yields CASSYIAGHEQYF.

The CDR3 bases are TGTGCCAGCAGCTTGCGGGCCTCTAACTATGGCTACACCTTC. Protein product: CASSLRASNYGYTF. This rearrangement joins TRBV5-8 to TRBJ1-2, with D hard to call. V was trimmed by 1 base and J by 0 bases, leaving 7 bases between them. Germline assignment: CDR1 SGHTS and CDR2 YDEGEE. This CDR3 region has 14 residues.

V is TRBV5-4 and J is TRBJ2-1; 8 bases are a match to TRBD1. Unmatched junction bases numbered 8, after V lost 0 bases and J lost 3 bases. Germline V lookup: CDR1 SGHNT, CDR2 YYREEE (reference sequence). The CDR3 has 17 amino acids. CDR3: CASSLATGQGLYNEQFF. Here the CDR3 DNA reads TGTGCCAGCAGCTTGGCAACCGGACAGGGTCTCTACAATGAGCAGTTCTTC.

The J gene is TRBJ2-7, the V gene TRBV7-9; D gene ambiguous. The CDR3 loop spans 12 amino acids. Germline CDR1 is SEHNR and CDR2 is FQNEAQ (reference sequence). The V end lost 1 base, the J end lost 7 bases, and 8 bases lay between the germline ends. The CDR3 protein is CASSLESQEQYF. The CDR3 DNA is TGTGCCAGCAGCTTAGAGTCCCAGGAGCAGTACTTC.

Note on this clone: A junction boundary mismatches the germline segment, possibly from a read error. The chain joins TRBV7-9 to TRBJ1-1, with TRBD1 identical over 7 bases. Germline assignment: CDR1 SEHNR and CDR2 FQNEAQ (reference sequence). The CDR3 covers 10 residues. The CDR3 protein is CASTQTGPNF. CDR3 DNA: TGTGCCAGCACCCAGACAGGGCCTAACTTT. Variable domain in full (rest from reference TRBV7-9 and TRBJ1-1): DTGVSQNPRHKITKRGQNVTFRCDPISEHNRLYWYRQTLGQGPEFLTYFQNEAQLEKSRLLSDRFSAERPKGSFSTLEIQRTEQGDSAMYLCASTQTGPNFGQGTRLTVV.

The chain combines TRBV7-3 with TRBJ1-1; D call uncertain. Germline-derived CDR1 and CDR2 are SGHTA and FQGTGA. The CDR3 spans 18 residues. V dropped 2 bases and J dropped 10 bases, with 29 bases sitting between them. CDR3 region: CASSLSPTTDPGPTRAFF. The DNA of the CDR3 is TGTGCCAGCAGCTTATCCCCCACCACTGACCCCGGACCAACCCGAGCTTTCTTT.